One and the same sample provided the 3 T cell receptor beta chains below, sequenced in a study of blood T cell repertoires in COVID-19. Measured with immunoSEQ multiplex PCR; TCRdb has only the in-frame clones, and not every one. The sample has 150,000 to 200,000 clones; 86% are singletons. The sequencing sample was made of peripheral blood. These receptors originate from a man aged 18 to 30 with acute or convalescent COVID-19.

Only one count was recorded for this clone. The chain combines TRBV6-5 with TRBJ2-1; a possible D gene is TRBD2 (7 bases). V was trimmed by 6 bases and J by 15 bases, leaving 12 bases between them. Germline values: CDR1 MNHEY, CDR2 SVGAGI. This CDR3 has 10 amino acids. Here the CDR3 reads CASRRGPLFF. The DNA of the CDR3 is TGTGCCAGCAGGCGGGGGCCGCTGTTCTTC.

This clone was found a few times. The rearrangement uses TRBV9 and TRBJ2-3, with TRBD1 matching 7 bases. The CDR3 totals 15 residues. CDR1 is SGDLS, CDR2 YYNGEE, per germline. Trimming at V came to 3 bases and at J to 3 bases, leaving 7 bases not matched to a gene. In DNA, the CDR3 is TGTGCCAGCAGCGCATCCCAGGGGGTGACAGATACGCAGTATTTT. Amino acids: CASSASQGVTDTQYF.

This clone is a singleton in its sample. CDR3 nucleotide sequence: TGCAGCGTTGGTCAGGGGTTGGAGTATGGCTACACCTTC. Its protein is CSVGQGLEYGYTF. The V and J genes are TRBV29-1 and TRBJ1-2; maybe TRBD1 (6 bases). The length of the CDR3 is 13 residues. Trimming cost V 4 bases and J 5 bases, with 14 bases left between them. The germline V gene encodes CDR1 SQVTM and CDR2 ANQGSEA.